These 3 T cell receptor beta chains were all obtained from the same sample, sequenced in a study of spatial heterogeneity in lung cancer. TCRdb analysed the 5' RACE reads with MiXCR anew, one entry per CDR3 protein. The profile covers tens of thousands of distinct CDR3 sequences, with roughly 13% appearing a single time and over 5.5% taken by the ten largest. The sample's time point: sample taken at primary tumor resection. Whole RNA, isolated from tumor, nontumor lung or frozen PBMC, was sequenced without prior sorting. This sample comprised PBMCs, obtained at surgery. All receptors derive from a male donor with early-stage non-small cell lung cancer.

This rearrangement joins TRBV7-9 to TRBJ2-3; D possibly corresponds to TRBD2 (5 bases). Germline V gives CDR1 SEHNR, CDR2 FQNEAQ (reference sequence). Trimming took off 4 bases at V and 2 bases at J, with 16 bases between the two ends. The CDR3 has 16 residues. CDR3 in amino acids: CASSSLGMGDTDTQYF. In nucleotides, the CDR3 is TGTGCCAGCAGCTCGCTCGGTATGGGAGACACAGATACGCAGTATTTT.

The chain couples TRBV24-1 to TRBJ2-1, with TRBD2 as a possible D gene (6 bases). Germline values: CDR1 KGHDR, CDR2 SFDVKD. The CDR3 has 16 amino acids. V shed 5 bases and J shed 1 base, with 14 bases lying between them. CDR3 sequence (DNA): TGTGCCACCAGTGCCGCGGGACTTGGATCCTACAATGAGCAGTTCTTC. As protein: CATSAAGLGSYNEQFF.

This chain uses TRBV6-2 or TRBV6-3 with TRBJ2-5; the D gene is possibly TRBD2 (6 bases). Trimming removed 3 bases from V and 5 bases from J, with 19 bases in between. Germline V lookup: CDR1 MNHEY, CDR2 SVGEGT. This CDR3 is built from 16 residues. CDR3 bases: TGTGCCAGCAGTTATAGCCTAGCGAGAGAAGTGGAGACCCAGTACTTC. It yields the protein CASSYSLAREVETQYF.